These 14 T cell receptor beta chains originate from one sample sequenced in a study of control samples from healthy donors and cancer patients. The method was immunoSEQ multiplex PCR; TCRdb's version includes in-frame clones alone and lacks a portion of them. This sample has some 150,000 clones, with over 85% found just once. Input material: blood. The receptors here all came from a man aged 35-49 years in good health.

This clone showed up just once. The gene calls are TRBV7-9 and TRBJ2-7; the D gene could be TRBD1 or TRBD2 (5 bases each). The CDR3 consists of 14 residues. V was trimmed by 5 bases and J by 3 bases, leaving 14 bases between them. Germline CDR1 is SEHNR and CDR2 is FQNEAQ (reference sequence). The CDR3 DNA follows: TGTGCCAGCAGCCGTTCTGGGGGATACTACGAGCAGTACTTC. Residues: CASSRSGGYYEQYF.

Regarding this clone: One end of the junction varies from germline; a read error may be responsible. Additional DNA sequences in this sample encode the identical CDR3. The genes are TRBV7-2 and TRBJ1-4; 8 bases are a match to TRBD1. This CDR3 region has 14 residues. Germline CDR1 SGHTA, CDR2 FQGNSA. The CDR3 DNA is TGTGCCAGCAGCCTCGACAGGGGAGATGAAAAACTATTTTTT. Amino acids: CASSLDRGDEKLFF.

DNA for the CDR3: TGTGCCAGCAGCTCCATCTTCGACAGGGCGGGGCAGCCCCAGCATTTT. Its protein product is CASSSIFDRAGQPQHF. This chain joins TRBV28 and TRBJ1-5, with TRBD1 identical over 7 bases. The V and J ends lost 6 bases and 7 bases, in that order; junction bases with no gene match: 15. This CDR3 has 16 amino acids. Germline assignment: CDR1 MDHEN and CDR2 SYDVKM.

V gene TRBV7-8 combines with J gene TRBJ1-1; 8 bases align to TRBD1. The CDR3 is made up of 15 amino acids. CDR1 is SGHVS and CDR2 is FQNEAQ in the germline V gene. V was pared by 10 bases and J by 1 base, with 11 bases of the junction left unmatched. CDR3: CATHRTGWGNTEAFF. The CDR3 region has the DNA TGTGCCACCCACCGGACAGGGTGGGGGAACACTGAAGCTTTCTTT.

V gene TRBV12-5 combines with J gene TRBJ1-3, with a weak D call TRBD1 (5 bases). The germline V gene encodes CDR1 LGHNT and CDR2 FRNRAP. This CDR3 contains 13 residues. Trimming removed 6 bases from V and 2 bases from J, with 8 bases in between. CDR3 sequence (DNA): TGTGCTAGTGGCCAGGGTACTGGAAACACCATATATTTT. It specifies CASGQGTGNTIYF.

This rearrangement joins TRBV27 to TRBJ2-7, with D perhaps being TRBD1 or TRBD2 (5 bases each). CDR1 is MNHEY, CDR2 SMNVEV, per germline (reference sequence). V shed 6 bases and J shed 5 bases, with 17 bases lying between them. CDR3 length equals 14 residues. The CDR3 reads CASRRSGPSDEQYF. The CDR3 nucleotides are TGTGCCAGCAGGCGCTCGGGGCCATCCGACGAGCAGTACTTC.

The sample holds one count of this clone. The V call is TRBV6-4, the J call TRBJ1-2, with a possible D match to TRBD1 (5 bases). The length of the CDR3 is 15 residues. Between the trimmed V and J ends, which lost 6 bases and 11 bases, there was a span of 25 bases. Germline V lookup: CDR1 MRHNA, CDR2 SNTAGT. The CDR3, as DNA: TGTGCCAGCAGCCACCCCTCCCCTGGGGGGATTGGTTACACCTTC. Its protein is CASSHPSPGGIGYTF.

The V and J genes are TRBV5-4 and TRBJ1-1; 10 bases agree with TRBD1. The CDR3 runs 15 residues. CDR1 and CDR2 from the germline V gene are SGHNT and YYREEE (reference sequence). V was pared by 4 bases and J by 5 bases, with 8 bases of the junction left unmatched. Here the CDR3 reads CASSPDRGRGTEAFF. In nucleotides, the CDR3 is TGTGCCAGCAGCCCAGACAGGGGGCGAGGGACTGAAGCTTTCTTT.

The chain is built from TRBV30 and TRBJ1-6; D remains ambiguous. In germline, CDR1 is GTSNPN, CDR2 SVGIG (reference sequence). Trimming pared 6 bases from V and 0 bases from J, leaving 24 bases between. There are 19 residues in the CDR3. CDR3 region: CACKAILHHSSSYNSPLHF. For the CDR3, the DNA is TGTGCCTGTAAGGCTATCCTCCACCACTCGAGCTCCTATAATTCACCCCTCCACTTT. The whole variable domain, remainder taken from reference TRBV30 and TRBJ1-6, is SQTIHQWPATLVQPVGSPLSLECTVEGTSNPNLYWYRQAAGRGLQLLFYSVGIGQISSEVPQNLSASRPQDRQFILSSKKLLLSDSGFYLCACKAILHHSSSYNSPLHFGNGTRLTVT.

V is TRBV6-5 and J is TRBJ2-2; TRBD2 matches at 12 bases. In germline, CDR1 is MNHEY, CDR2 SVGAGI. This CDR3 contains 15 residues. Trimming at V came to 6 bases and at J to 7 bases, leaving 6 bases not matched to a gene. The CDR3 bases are TGTGCCAGCAGCGCTAGCGGGGGGGCAATCGGGGAGCTGTTTTTT. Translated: CASSASGGAIGELFF.

CDR3 in DNA: TGTGCCAGCAGCTATCGGGCCTGGAACACTGAAGCTTTCTTT. The encoded protein is CASSYRAWNTEAFF. V is TRBV2 and J is TRBJ1-1; the D is unclear. Germline V lookup: CDR1 SNHLY, CDR2 FYNNEI. V lost 6 bases and J 1 base, leaving 12 bases between the germline ends. The CDR3 has 14 residues.

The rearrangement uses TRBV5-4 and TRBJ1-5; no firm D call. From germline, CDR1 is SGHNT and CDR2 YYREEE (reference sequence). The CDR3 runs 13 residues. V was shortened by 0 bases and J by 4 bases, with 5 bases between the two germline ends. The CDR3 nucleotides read TGTGCCAGCAGCTTGGATCAGAATCAGCCCCAGCATTTT. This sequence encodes CASSLDQNQPQHF.

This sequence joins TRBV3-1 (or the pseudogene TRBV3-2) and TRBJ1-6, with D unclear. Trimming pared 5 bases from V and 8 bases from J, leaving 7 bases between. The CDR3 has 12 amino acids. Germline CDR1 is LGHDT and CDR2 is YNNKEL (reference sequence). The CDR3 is CASSRVDSPLHF. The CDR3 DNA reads TGTGCCAGCAGCAGGGTCGATTCACCCCTCCACTTT.

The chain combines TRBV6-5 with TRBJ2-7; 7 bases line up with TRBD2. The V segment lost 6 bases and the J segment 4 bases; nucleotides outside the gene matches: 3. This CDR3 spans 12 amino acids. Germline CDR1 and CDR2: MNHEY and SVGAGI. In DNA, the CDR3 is TGTGCCAGCAGGCCGGGACTATACGAGCAGTACTTC. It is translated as CASRPGLYEQYF.